This is a list of T cell receptor beta chains from one sample in a study of T cell responses to AZD1222 COVID-19 vaccine. Generated by immunoSEQ multiplex PCR, the TCRdb table keeps only in-frame clones and is missing some. The table shows about 140,000 clones, with 91% occurring only once. The material sequenced was peripheral blood, taken 28 days after the second dose of the MenACWY control vaccine. The origin of the receptors is an adult who received the MenACWY meningococcal vaccine as a control. CDR3s include the opening cysteine and the closing phenylalanine or tryptophan. For some rows the clone size is stated as once, few or many, or as a class when expanded; others skip it.

clone_size	v_call	cdr3_length	cdr3_aa
.	TRBV7-9	13	CASSDRGLSPLHF
.	TRBV6-5	16	CASSYSWAGGPDTQYF
.	TRBV7-9	15	CASSLRSTQEETQYF
once	TRBV28	15	CASSGAAAGANVLTF
.	TRBV25-1	15	CASGRLAGTFDEQFF
.	TRBV6-5	14	CASRRQGGTYEQYF
once	TRBV9	14	CASSVDQGRETQYF
.	TRBV30	13	CAWSPGQNSPLHF
.	TRBV11-1	14	CASSEPRPHNEQFF
.	TRBV9	15	CASSARTGGGTEAFF
.	TRBV2	13	CASSDGRAWEQYF
.	TRBV7-2	17	CASSLLVPKGLNTEAFF
.	TRBV18	16	CASSRQGSDSNQPQHF
.	TRBV5-6	15	CASSSRDRRNTEAFF
.	TRBV19	13	CASSTDRHQPQHF
.	TRBV5-8	12	CASSLRLREQYF
.	TRBV18	13	CASKGQENTEAFF
.	TRBV6-1	16	CASSARGTSGRYEQYF
.	TRBV24-1	14	CATDKDRESGELFF
few	TRBV12-3/TRBV12-4	13	CASSGSGRAQQYF
.	TRBV4-3	13	CASSQGSEGPQHF
.	TRBV19	15	CASSIAGTGGDEQFF
.	TRBV28	16	CASTQASSQPNEKLFF
.	TRBV29-1	18	CSVLPGARVGGFMDTQYF
.	TRBV28	13	CASSPGSSGEQYF
.	TRBV3-1/TRBV3-2	15	CASSQGDSGANVLTF
.	TRBV7-2	13	CASTRGPGQPQHF
.	TRBV6-2/TRBV6-3	16	CASSPPGTMSNQPQHF
.	TRBV7-9	15	CASSLVALSGNTIYF
once	TRBV27	15	CASSLSPGMEQPQHF
.	TRBV4-2	15	CASSRTGTEKYEQYF
.	TRBV6-5	15	CASSWPGSSYNEQFF
.	TRBV2	14	CASSAGYSNQPQHF
.	TRBV3-1/TRBV3-2	14	CASSLRGETGEQYF
.	TRBV9	18	CASSVDPRQGAGGNTIYF
.	TRBV5-4	16	CASSLSRGLAQETQYF
.	TRBV2	17	CASSEWRGGAGANVLTF
.	TRBV5-4	16	CASSLAGQGNSYEQYF
.	TRBV6-2/TRBV6-3	13	CASSSREYYGYTF
.	TRBV7-6	16	CASSLARTGSSYEQYF
.	TRBV5-4	12	CASSLGWDTQYF
.	TRBV3-1/TRBV3-2	14	CASSQGTRSDEQYF
.	TRBV6-2/TRBV6-3	16	CASSPSGRATYNEQFF
.	TRBV28	14	CASRNTAGNTEAFF
.	TRBV7-9	15	CASSLDQGDQETQYF
.	TRBV28	14	CATTPPGTLYGYTF
.	TRBV18	15	CASSPRGGPNNEQFF
.	TRBV6-5	15	CASSYSERGKWPLHF
.	TRBV28	12	CASGTLGYEQYF
.	TRBV27	15	CASSPTPVGYNEQFF